These 13 T cell receptor beta chains were all obtained from the same sample, sequenced in a study of response to subunit inactivated influenza vaccine. TCRdb re-analysed the RT-PCR reads in MiXCR, keeping a single row per CDR3 protein. The sample has around 750,000 distinct CDR3 sequences, around 21% seen once. The specimen was PBMCs from blood, collected about 5 days after vaccination. The receptors derive from a man aged 50 to 60 who received an inactivated influenza vaccine.

This clonotype was seen more than once but under ten times. The V call is TRBV5-5, the J call TRBJ2-7; a possible D gene is TRBD1 (6 bases). V lost 0 bases to trimming and J lost 6 bases, with 10 bases between them. The CDR3 is 13 amino acids. Germline CDR1 and CDR2: SGHKS and YYEKEE (reference sequence). As DNA, the CDR3 is TGTGCCAGCAGCTTGGGCTGGGGGCGCGAGCAGTACTTC. Residues: CASSLGWGREQYF.

The chain couples TRBV7-9 to TRBJ2-1; TRBD2 might be the D (6 bases). The CDR3 is 14 amino acids. V lost 3 bases and J 6 bases, leaving 12 bases between the germline ends. Germline V gene sequence: CDR1 SEHNR, CDR2 FQNEAQ (reference sequence). The CDR3 nucleotides are TGTGCCAGCAGCTTGGGACTTAGGTCCAATGAGCAGTTCTTC. It yields the protein CASSLGLRSNEQFF.

This clonotype turned up a few times. The rearrangement joins TRBV12-3 or TRBV12-4 to TRBJ2-3; possible D gene TRBD1, 5 bases. CDR3 length: 17 amino acids. Trimming cost V 6 bases and J 0 bases, with 19 bases left between them. In nucleotides, the CDR3 is TGTGCCAGCAGCTCCAGGGTCATTGGGGCGAGCACAGATACGCAGTATTTT. Translated, it gives CASSSRVIGASTDTQYF.

The CDR3 sequence is CASSYSGTGNEQYF. The CDR3 region has the DNA TGTGCCAGCAGTTACTCCGGGACAGGGAACGAGCAGTACTTC. This chain uses TRBV6-2 or TRBV6-3 with TRBJ2-7; 9 bases fit TRBD1. This CDR3 contains 14 residues. CDR1 and CDR2 from the germline V gene are MNHEY and SVGEGT. Trimming cost V 0 bases and J 5 bases; bases outside gene matches: 2.

This clonotype appeared a few times. DNA of the CDR3: TGTGCCACCAGCAGAGATTCGGGCGGACGTCATGAGCAGTTCTTC. This sequence encodes CATSRDSGGRHEQFF. This chain links TRBV15 with TRBJ2-1; D unclear. The germline V and J ends were trimmed by 0 bases and 8 bases, with 14 bases remaining between them. Germline CDR1 is LNHNV and CDR2 is YYDKDF (reference sequence). The CDR3 sequence is 15 residues long. Filled out from reference TRBV15 and TRBJ2-1, the complete variable domain reads DAMVIQNPRYQVTQFGKPVTLSCSQTLNHNVMYWYQQKSSQAPKLLFHYYDKDFNNEADTPDNFQSRRPNTSFCFLDIRSPGLGDTAMYLCATSRDSGGRHEQFFGPGTRLTVL.

The gene calls are TRBV5-1 and TRBJ2-1, with a weak D call TRBD2 (6 bases). This CDR3 has 12 amino acids. Per the germline V gene, CDR1 is SGHRS and CDR2 is YFSETQ. CDR3 protein: CATRTTDNEQFF. Here the CDR3 DNA reads TGCGCGACAAGGACTACCGACAATGAGCAGTTCTTC.

The chain employs TRBV5-1 and TRBJ1-6; D possibly corresponds to TRBD1 (6 bases). Per germline, CDR1 SGHRS and CDR2 YFSETQ. The germline V and J ends were trimmed by 0 bases and 9 bases, with 13 bases remaining between them. The CDR3 runs 15 residues. In nucleotides, the CDR3 is TGCGCCAGCAGCTTGGATACAGGGTGGGGTTCACCCCTCCACTTT. Its protein product is CASSLDTGWGSPLHF.

The chain employs TRBV4-1 and TRBJ2-3; D call uncertain. CDR3 size: 14 residues. The ends were cut back, 5 bases at V and 2 bases at J, with 11 bases in the middle. In germline, CDR1 is MGHRA, CDR2 YSYEKL. Here the CDR3 DNA reads TGCGCCAGCAGCGACGGCGAAACCACAGATACGCAGTATTTT. The encoded protein is CASSDGETTDTQYF.

This clonotype was counted only a few times. The chain joins TRBV28 to TRBJ1-5; perhaps TRBD1 as D (6 bases). Germline lookup yields CDR1 MDHEN and CDR2 SYDVKM. V lost 6 bases, J lost 3 bases, and 9 bases lay in between. The CDR3 totals 13 residues. The CDR3 region is CASRPGDNQPQHF. For the CDR3, the DNA is TGTGCCAGCAGACCAGGGGACAATCAGCCCCAGCATTTT.

This clonotype was observed a handful of times. This sequence joins TRBV10-2 and TRBJ1-5, with 8 bases lining up with TRBD1. V was clipped by 6 bases and J by 0 bases; unmatched bases: 7. Germline V lookup: CDR1 WSHSY, CDR2 SAAADI. CDR3 length: 16 amino acids. The CDR3 sequence is CASSVQGDGSNQPQHF. DNA of the CDR3: TGCGCCAGCAGCGTACAGGGGGATGGTAGCAATCAGCCCCAGCATTTT.

This clonotype was observed a few times. This chain uses TRBV24-1 with TRBJ2-7; D is unclear. Germline V lookup: CDR1 KGHDR, CDR2 SFDVKD. CDR3 size: 18 residues. Trimming stripped 3 bases from V and 2 bases from J, with 22 bases between. CDR3 protein: CATSDLALTWDPPYEQYF. In DNA form, the CDR3 reads TGTGCCACCAGTGATCTGGCTCTTACCTGGGATCCTCCCTACGAGCAGTACTTC.

V usage is TRBV6-1 and J usage is TRBJ1-5; D ambiguous. The CDR3 loop spans 14 amino acids. V was clipped by 5 bases and J by 4 bases, with 12 bases between them. Germline V gene sequence: CDR1 MNHNS, CDR2 SASEGT. The DNA for the CDR3 is TGTGCCAGCAGTCCATCAACTGCGAATCAGCCCCAGCATTTT. This translates into CASSPSTANQPQHF.

This clonotype was detected a few times. The chain combines TRBV7-9 with TRBJ2-1; no clear D gene. Germline V gene data show CDR1 as SEHNR and CDR2 as FQNEAQ (reference sequence). The CDR3 loop spans 15 amino acids. Trimming removed 5 bases at V and 7 bases at J, with 18 bases between. The CDR3 region is CASSPAETLRNEQFF. The CDR3 DNA reads TGTGCCAGCAGCCCGGCCGAGACCTTAAGGAATGAGCAGTTCTTC.